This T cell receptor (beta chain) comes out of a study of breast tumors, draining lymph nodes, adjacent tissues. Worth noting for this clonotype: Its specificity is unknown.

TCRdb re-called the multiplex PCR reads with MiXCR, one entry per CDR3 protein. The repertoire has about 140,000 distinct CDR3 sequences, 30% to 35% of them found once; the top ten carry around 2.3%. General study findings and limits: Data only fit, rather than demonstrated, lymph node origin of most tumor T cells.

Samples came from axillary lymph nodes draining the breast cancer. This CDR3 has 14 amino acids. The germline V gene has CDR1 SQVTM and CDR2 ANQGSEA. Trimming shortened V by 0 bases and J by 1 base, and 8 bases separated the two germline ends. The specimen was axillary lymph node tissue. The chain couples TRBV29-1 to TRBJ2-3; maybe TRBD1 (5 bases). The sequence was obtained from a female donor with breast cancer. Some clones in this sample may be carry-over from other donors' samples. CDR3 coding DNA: TGCAGCGTTGAAGATGGGGCCCGCACAGATACGCAGTATTTT. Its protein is CSVEDGARTDTQYF.